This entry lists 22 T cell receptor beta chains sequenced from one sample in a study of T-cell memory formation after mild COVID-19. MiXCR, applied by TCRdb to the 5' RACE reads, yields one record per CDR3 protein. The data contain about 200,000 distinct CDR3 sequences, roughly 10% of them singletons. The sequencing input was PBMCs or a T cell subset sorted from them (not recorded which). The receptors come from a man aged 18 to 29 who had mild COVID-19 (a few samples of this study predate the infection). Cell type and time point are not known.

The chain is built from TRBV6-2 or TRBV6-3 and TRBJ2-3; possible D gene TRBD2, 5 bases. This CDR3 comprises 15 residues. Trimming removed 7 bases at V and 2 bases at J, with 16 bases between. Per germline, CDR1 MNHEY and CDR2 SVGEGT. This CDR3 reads CASTLDLASTDTQYF. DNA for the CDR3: TGTGCCAGCACCTTGGACTTGGCCTCCACAGATACGCAGTATTTT.

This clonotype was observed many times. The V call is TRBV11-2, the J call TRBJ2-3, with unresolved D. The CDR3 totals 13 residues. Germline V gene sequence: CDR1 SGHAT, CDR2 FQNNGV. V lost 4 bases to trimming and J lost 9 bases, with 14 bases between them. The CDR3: CASSSGPDETQYF. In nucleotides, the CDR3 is TGTGCCAGCAGCTCTGGACCAGATGAGACGCAGTATTTT.

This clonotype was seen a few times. CDR3 protein: CSAREVRTGSSGANVLTF. The CDR3 DNA reads as TGCAGTGCTAGAGAAGTAAGGACAGGGAGCTCTGGGGCCAACGTCCTGACTTTC. J is TRBJ2-6 and V is TRBV20-1; 8 nucleotides agree with TRBD1. The CDR3 loop spans 18 amino acids. V lost 0 bases to trimming and J lost 0 bases; unmatched junction nucleotides: 7. Per the germline V gene, CDR1 is DFQATT and CDR2 is SNEGSKA (reference sequence).

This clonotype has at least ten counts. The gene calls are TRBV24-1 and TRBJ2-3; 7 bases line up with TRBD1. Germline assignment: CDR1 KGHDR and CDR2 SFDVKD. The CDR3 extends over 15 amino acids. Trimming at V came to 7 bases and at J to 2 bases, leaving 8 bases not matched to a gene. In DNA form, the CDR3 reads TGTGCCACCAGCCGGACAGGACCCTCCACAGATACGCAGTATTTT. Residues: CATSRTGPSTDTQYF.

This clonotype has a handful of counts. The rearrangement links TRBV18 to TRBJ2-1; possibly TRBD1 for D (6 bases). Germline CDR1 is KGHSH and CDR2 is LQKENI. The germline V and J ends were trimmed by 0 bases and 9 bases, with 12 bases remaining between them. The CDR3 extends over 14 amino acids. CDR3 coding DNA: TGTGCCAGCTCACCACCAGCCCAAGGGGGTGAGCAGTTCTTC. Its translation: CASSPPAQGGEQFF. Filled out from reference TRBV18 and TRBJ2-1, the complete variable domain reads NAGVMQNPRHLVRRRGQEARLRCSPMKGHSHVYWYRQLPEEGLKFMVYLQKENIIDESGMPKERFSAEFPKEGPSILRIQQVVRGDSAAYFCASSPPAQGGEQFFGPGTRLTVL.

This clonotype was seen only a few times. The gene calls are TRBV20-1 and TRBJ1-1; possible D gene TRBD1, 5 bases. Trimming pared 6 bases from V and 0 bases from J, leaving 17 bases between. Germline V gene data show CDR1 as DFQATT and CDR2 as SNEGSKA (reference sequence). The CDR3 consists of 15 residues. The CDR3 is CSALQLGGMNTEAFF. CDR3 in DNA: TGCAGTGCCCTTCAGTTGGGGGGTATGAACACTGAAGCTTTCTTT.

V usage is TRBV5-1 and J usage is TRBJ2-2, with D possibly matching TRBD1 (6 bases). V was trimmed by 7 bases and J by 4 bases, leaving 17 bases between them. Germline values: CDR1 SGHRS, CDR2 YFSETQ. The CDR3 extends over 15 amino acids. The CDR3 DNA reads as TGCGCCAGCCTGTCCTTTGGGGGCGGCACCGGGGAGCTGTTTTTT. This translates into CASLSFGGGTGELFF.

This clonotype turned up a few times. CDR3 coding DNA: TGCGCCAGCCGAGTTGCAGGGGGCCGGACTGAAGCTTTCTTT. Encoded protein: CASRVAGGRTEAFF. The J gene is TRBJ1-1, the V gene TRBV4-1; 8 positions agree with TRBD1. Germline V lookup: CDR1 MGHRA, CDR2 YSYEKL. The junction had 10 bases not matched to a gene; V was cut back by 8 bases and J by 5 bases. The CDR3 contains 14 residues.

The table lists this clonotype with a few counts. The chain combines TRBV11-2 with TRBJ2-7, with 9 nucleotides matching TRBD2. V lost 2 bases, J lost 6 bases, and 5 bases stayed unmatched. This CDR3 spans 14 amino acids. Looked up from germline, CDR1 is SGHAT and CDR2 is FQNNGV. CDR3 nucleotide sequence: TGTGCCAGCAGCTTAAGGCTAGCGGGGAGCGAGCAGTACTTC. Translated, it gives CASSLRLAGSEQYF.

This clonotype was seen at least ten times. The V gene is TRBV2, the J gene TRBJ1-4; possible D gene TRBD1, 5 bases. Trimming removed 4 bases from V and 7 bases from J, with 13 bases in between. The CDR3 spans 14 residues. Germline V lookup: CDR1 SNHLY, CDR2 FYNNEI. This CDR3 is CASSGITGSEKLFF. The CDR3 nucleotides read TGTGCCAGCAGTGGAATAACAGGCAGTGAAAAACTGTTTTTT.

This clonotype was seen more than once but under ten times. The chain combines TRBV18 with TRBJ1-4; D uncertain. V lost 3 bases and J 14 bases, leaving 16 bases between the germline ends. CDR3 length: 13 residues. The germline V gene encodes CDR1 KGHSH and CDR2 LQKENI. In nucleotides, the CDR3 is TGTGCCAGCTCACCCGACGCCCGGAGTGTGCTGTTTTTT. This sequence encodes CASSPDARSVLFF.

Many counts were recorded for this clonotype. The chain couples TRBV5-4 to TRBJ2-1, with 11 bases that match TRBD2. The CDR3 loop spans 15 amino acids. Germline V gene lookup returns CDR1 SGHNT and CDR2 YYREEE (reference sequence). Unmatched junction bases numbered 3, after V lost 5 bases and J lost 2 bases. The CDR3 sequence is CASRLAGGTYNEQFF. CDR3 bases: TGTGCCAGCAGGCTAGCGGGGGGCACCTACAATGAGCAGTTCTTC.

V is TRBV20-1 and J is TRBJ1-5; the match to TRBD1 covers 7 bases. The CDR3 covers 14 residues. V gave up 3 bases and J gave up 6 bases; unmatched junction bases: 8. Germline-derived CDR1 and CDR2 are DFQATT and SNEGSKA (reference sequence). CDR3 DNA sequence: TGCAGTGCTAGGAGGGGGCGGAGGGCTCAGCCCCAGCATTTT. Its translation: CSARRGRRAQPQHF.

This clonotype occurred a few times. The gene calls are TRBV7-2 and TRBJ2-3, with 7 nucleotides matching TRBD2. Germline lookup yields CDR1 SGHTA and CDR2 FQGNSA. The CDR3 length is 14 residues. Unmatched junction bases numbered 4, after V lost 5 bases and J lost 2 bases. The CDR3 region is CASSRDYYTDTQYF. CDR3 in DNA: TGTGCCAGCAGCCGGGACTATTACACAGATACGCAGTATTTT. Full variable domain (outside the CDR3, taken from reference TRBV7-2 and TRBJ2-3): GAGVSQSPSNKVTEKGKDVELRCDPISGHTALYWYRQSLGQGLEFLIYFQGNSAPDKSGLPSDRFSAERTGGSVSTLTIQRTQQEDSAVYLCASSRDYYTDTQYFGPGTRLTVL.

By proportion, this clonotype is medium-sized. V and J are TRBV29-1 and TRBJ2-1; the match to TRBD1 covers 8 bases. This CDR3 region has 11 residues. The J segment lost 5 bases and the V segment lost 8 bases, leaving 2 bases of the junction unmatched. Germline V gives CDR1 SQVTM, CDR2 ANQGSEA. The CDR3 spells CSTGQDNEQFF. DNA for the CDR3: TGCAGCACGGGACAGGACAATGAGCAGTTCTTC.

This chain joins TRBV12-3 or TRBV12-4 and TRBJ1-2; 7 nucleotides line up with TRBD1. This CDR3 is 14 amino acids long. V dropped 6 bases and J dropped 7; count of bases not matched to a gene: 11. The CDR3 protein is CASSIGQERFGYTF. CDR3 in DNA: TGTGCCAGCAGCATCGGACAGGAAAGGTTTGGCTACACCTTC.

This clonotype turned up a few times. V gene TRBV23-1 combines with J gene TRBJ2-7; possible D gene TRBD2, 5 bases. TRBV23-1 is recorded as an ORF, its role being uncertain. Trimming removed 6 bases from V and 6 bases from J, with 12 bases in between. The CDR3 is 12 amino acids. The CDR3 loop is CASSKSGGEQYV. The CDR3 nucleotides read TGCGCCAGCAGCAAGAGCGGCGGCGAGCAGTACGTC.

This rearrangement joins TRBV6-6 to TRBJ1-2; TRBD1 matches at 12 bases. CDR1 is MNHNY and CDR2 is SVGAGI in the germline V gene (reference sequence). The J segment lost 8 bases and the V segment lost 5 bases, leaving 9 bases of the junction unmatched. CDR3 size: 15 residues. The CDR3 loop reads CASSPWDRGREGYTF. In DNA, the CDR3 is TGTGCCAGCAGTCCGTGGGACAGGGGGCGGGAAGGCTACACCTTC.

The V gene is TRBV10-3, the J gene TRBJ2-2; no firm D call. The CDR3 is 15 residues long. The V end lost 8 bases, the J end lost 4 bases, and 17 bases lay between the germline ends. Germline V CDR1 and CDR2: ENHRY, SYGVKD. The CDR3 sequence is CAISKVMGFTGELFF. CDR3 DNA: TGTGCCATCTCCAAGGTTATGGGTTTCACCGGGGAGCTGTTTTTT.

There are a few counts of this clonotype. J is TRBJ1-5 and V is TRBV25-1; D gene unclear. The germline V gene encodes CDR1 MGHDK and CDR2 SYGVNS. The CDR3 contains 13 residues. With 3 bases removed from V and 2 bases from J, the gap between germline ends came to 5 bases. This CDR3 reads CASSDQGNQPQHF. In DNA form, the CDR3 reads TGTGCCAGCAGTGACCAGGGCAATCAGCCCCAGCATTTT.

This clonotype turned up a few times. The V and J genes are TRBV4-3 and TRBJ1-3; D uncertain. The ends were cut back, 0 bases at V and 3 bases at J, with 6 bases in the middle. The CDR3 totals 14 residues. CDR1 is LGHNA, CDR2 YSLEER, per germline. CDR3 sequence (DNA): TGCGCCAGCAGCCAAGAGATGATTGGAAACACCATATATTTT. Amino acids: CASSQEMIGNTIYF.

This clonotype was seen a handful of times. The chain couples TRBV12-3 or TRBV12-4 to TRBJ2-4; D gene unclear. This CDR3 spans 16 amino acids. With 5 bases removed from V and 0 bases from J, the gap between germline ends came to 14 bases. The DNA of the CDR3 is TGTGCCAGCAGTCGACACGAAACCGTAGCCAAAAACATTCAGTACTTC. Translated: CASSRHETVAKNIQYF.